The 25 T cell receptor beta chains reported below all come from one sample, sequenced in a study of OX40 agonist ivuxolimab in advanced cancers. The repertoire was sequenced with immunoSEQ multiplex PCR; TCRdb's copy has only in-frame clones and lacks some. The sample has approximately 99,000 clones; 75% to 95% are singletons. Source: CD4+ or CD8+ T cells sorted from blood, taken in a trial of the OX40 agonist ivuxolimab. The source is an adult with an advanced solid tumor such as melanoma, head and neck, liver or kidney cancer.

The rearrangement uses TRBV5-1 and TRBJ1-3; D ambiguous. The CDR3 covers 13 residues. Germline V CDR1 and CDR2: SGHRS, YFSETQ. V lost 4 bases, J lost 4 bases, and 9 bases lay in between. The CDR3 DNA follows: TGCGCCAGCAGCGAGCATGACGGAAACACCATATATTTT. This sequence encodes CASSEHDGNTIYF.

The chain links TRBV10-3 to TRBJ2-5; TRBD1 agrees at 8 bases. This CDR3 has 16 residues. J was trimmed by 1 base and V by 2 bases; bases with no gene match: 6. CDR1 and CDR2 from the germline V gene are ENHRY and SYGVKD. DNA for the CDR3: TGTGCCATCAGTGAGGCGTTGGGACAGGCCCAAGAGACCCAGTACTTC. Its protein product is CAISEALGQAQETQYF.

The V call is TRBV7-3, the J call TRBJ2-2; 8 bases agree with TRBD2. The junction had 6 bases not matched to a gene; V was cut back by 5 bases and J by 1 base. This CDR3 spans 16 amino acids. Per germline, CDR1 SGHTA and CDR2 FQGTGA. The CDR3 DNA reads as TGTGCCAGCAGCCCCGTAGCGGGGCGGAACACCGGGGAGCTGTTTTTT. Translation gives CASSPVAGRNTGELFF. The variable domain in full, completed from reference TRBV7-3 and TRBJ2-2, reads GAGVSQTPSNKVTEKGKYVELRCDPISGHTALYWYRQSLGQGPEFLIYFQGTGAADDSGLPNDRFFAVRPEGSVSTLKIQRTERGDSAVYLCASSPVAGRNTGELFFGEGSRLTVL.

The chain uses TRBV7-6 and TRBJ2-1, with TRBD1 identical over 7 bases. J lost 1 base, V lost 5 bases, and 8 bases had no gene match. The CDR3 covers 16 residues. Germline V gene sequence: CDR1 SGHVS, CDR2 FNYEAQ. CDR3 nucleotide sequence: TGTGCCAGCAGCCGCCGACAGGGTTTTTCCTACAATGAGCAGTTCTTC. It is translated as CASSRRQGFSYNEQFF.

V usage is TRBV9 and J usage is TRBJ2-3; 7 nucleotides align to TRBD2. The CDR3 sequence is 16 residues long. Germline-derived CDR1 and CDR2 are SGDLS and YYNGEE. V shed 0 bases, J shed 4 bases, and the junction held 8 bases outside the gene matches. The DNA of the CDR3 is TGTGCCAGCAGCGTAGCCGGAGGGAGGGGATCAGATACGCAGTATTTT. This encodes CASSVAGGRGSDTQYF.

The rearrangement links TRBV18 to TRBJ1-1; 8 nucleotides agree with TRBD1. The J segment lost 7 bases and the V segment lost 2 bases, leaving 6 bases of the junction unmatched. Looked up from germline, CDR1 is KGHSH and CDR2 is LQKENI. This CDR3 is built from 14 residues. The CDR3 reads CASSPGQGTVEAFF. CDR3 DNA sequence: TGTGCCAGCTCACCAGGACAGGGAACGGTTGAAGCTTTCTTT.

This sequence joins TRBV6-6 and TRBJ1-4; D possibly corresponds to TRBD1 (6 bases). Trimming shortened V by 8 bases and J by 4 bases, and 8 bases separated the two germline ends. The CDR3 extends over 12 amino acids. CDR1 and CDR2 from the germline V gene are MNHNY and SVGAGI (reference sequence). Here the CDR3 reads CASQGNNEKLFF. CDR3 sequence (DNA): TGTGCCAGCCAGGGGAATAATGAAAAACTGTTTTTT.

This clone appeared once. The chain carries TRBV30 and TRBJ2-5; the match to TRBD2 covers 7 bases. The CDR3 is 15 amino acids. Germline assignment: CDR1 GTSNPN and CDR2 SVGIG (reference sequence). The V and J ends lost 2 bases and 5 bases, in that order; junction bases with no gene match: 11. CDR3 nucleotide sequence: TGTGCCTGGAGTTCTTATAAGACTAGCTGGGAGACCCAGTACTTC. It codes for CAWSSYKTSWETQYF.

The J gene is TRBJ2-7, the V gene TRBV9, with D maybe TRBD2 (5 bases). Per the germline V gene, CDR1 is SGDLS and CDR2 is YYNGEE. Trimming took 4 bases from V and 1 from J, leaving 9 bases between them. This CDR3 has 13 residues. CDR3 nucleotides: TGTGCCAGCAGCCGGGAAGGGTCCTACGAGCAGTACTTC. Translating gives CASSREGSYEQYF.

This rearrangement joins TRBV9 to TRBJ2-1; 7 nucleotides line up with TRBD1. This CDR3 has 12 amino acids. Trimming took 3 bases from V and 12 from J; bases not matched to a gene: 6. CDR1 is SGDLS and CDR2 is YYNGEE in the germline V gene. CDR3 DNA sequence: TGTGCCAGCAGCGCACAGGGGACGGGGCAGTTCTTC. This translates into CASSAQGTGQFF.

The chain joins TRBV6-6 to TRBJ1-1; D is possibly TRBD1 (6 bases). The CDR3 has 15 amino acids. V lost 0 bases and J 5 bases, leaving 13 bases between the germline ends. Per germline, CDR1 MNHNY and CDR2 SVGAGI (reference sequence). Written as DNA, the CDR3 is TGTGCCAGCAGTTACTCCCCGGGGGCGCGGACTGAAGCTTTCTTT. It translates to CASSYSPGARTEAFF.

This rearrangement joins TRBV21-1 to TRBJ2-3; the table's D call TRBD2 went unverified against the DNA. TRBV21-1 is flagged as a pseudogene. The CDR3 is made up of 16 amino acids. CDR3 bases: TGTGCCAGCAGCCTACAGGGAGTAGCGGGGTCAGATACGCAGTATTTT. Translating it yields CASSLQGVAGSDTQYF.

The V and J genes are TRBV30 and TRBJ2-1, with no clear D. This CDR3 has 11 residues. V shed 1 base and J shed 4 bases, with 2 bases lying between them. Germline assignment: CDR1 GTSNPN and CDR2 SVGIG (reference sequence). CDR3 nucleotides: TGTGCCTGGAGTGAATACAATGAGCAGTTCTTC. Its protein is CAWSEYNEQFF.

DNA of the CDR3: TGTGCCTGGAGTGCCCCGCCTAAATCCGGGACACGTCCATATTCACCCCTCCACTTT. This gives the protein CAWSAPPKSGTRPYSPLHF. The chain recombines TRBV30 with TRBJ1-6, with D possibly being TRBD1 (6 bases). Germline V lookup: CDR1 GTSNPN, CDR2 SVGIG (reference sequence). The length of the CDR3 is 19 residues. With 1 base removed from V and 8 bases from J, the gap between germline ends came to 27 bases.

This clone was detected a few times. The chain joins TRBV6-1 to TRBJ2-4; D may be TRBD1 or TRBD2 (7 bases each). V was trimmed by 2 bases and J by 7 bases, leaving 9 bases between them. In germline, CDR1 is MNHNS, CDR2 SASEGT. The CDR3 is 13 amino acids. CDR3 residues: CASSEQGGNIQYF. In nucleotides, the CDR3 is TGTGCCAGCAGTGAACAGGGGGGGAACATTCAGTACTTC.

The genes are TRBV2 and TRBJ1-2; 8 nucleotides match TRBD1. With V trimmed by 7 bases and J by 8 bases, 9 bases remained unmatched. The CDR3 contains 13 residues. Germline V gives CDR1 SNHLY, CDR2 FYNNEI. CDR3 loop: CASTGQGMSGYTF. Here the CDR3 DNA reads TGTGCCAGCACTGGACAGGGAATGAGCGGCTACACCTTC. The complete variable domain, with remaining parts taken from reference TRBV2 and TRBJ1-2, reads EPEVTQTPSHQVTQMGQEVILRCVPISNHLYFYWYRQILGQKVEFLVSFYNNEISEKSEIFDDQFSVERPDGSNFTLKIRSTKLEDSAMYFCASTGQGMSGYTFGSGTRLTVV.

The gene calls are TRBV9 and TRBJ2-2; 10 bases line up with TRBD2. J lost 5 bases, V lost 0 bases, and 7 bases had no gene match. CDR1 SGDLS and CDR2 YYNGEE come from the germline V gene. The CDR3 spans 17 residues. Here the CDR3 reads CASSVGLAGAPTGELFF. Written as DNA, the CDR3 is TGTGCCAGCAGCGTAGGTCTAGCGGGAGCCCCTACCGGGGAGCTGTTTTTT.

J is TRBJ2-2 and V is TRBV19; D possibly matches TRBD1 or TRBD2 (5 bases each). Germline CDR1 and CDR2: LNHDA and SQIVND (reference sequence). V lost 3 bases and J lost 1, with 18 bases in between. This CDR3 is built from 18 residues. CDR3 sequence: CASSMRGASSGNTGELFF. The CDR3, as DNA: TGTGCCAGTAGTATGAGGGGAGCGAGTTCGGGGAACACCGGGGAGCTGTTTTTT.

The chain combines TRBV30 with TRBJ1-6; D remains unclear. Germline CDR1 is GTSNPN and CDR2 is SVGIG (reference sequence). The CDR3 is made up of 13 amino acids. Trimming shortened V by 3 bases and J by 7 bases, and 10 bases separated the two germline ends. CDR3: CAWRGGMNSPLHF. The CDR3 DNA sequence: TGTGCCTGGAGAGGTGGGATGAATTCACCCCTCCACTTT.

The chain uses TRBV6-6 and TRBJ1-4; the D is unclear. The CDR3 consists of 14 residues. Germline-derived CDR1 and CDR2 are MNHNY and SVGAGI (reference sequence). The V end was cut by 6 bases, the J end by 2 bases, with 10 bases between. CDR3 region: CASSVGGTNEKLFF. The CDR3 bases are TGTGCCAGCAGCGTCGGTGGGACTAATGAAAAACTGTTTTTT.

The V call is TRBV19, the J call TRBJ2-7; the D gene could be TRBD1 or TRBD2 (6 bases each). Germline V gene lookup returns CDR1 LNHDA and CDR2 SQIVND (reference sequence). The CDR3 consists of 15 residues. V lost 10 bases and J 3 bases, leaving 22 bases between the germline ends. This CDR3 reads CATSGGEHEGYEQYF. As DNA, the CDR3 is TGTGCCACATCCGGGGGCGAACACGAGGGCTACGAGCAGTACTTC.

This chain links TRBV2 with TRBJ2-1; 10 bases are a match to TRBD2. V shed 3 bases, J shed 7 bases, and the junction held 6 bases outside the gene matches. CDR1 is SNHLY, CDR2 FYNNEI, per germline. The CDR3 has 15 amino acids. The DNA for the CDR3 is TGTGCCAGCAGTGACTTAGCGGGAGGTCGAAATGAGCAGTTCTTC. It codes for CASSDLAGGRNEQFF.

The chain has TRBV5-4 and TRBJ2-7; no clear D. Trimming took 9 bases from V and 0 from J, leaving 22 bases between them. This CDR3 region has 16 residues. The V gene's germline CDR1 is SGHNT and CDR2 YYREEE (reference sequence). CDR3 nucleotides: TGTGCCACCGACACGCTCCTTACAGAGAGCTCCTACGAGCAGTACTTC. This codes for CATDTLLTESSYEQYF.

This chain uses TRBV28 with TRBJ2-2; D might be TRBD1 or TRBD2, each matching 5 bases. The CDR3 is 16 amino acids. CDR1 and CDR2 (germline): MDHEN, SYDVKM. V gave up 5 bases and J gave up 5 bases, with 18 bases separating them. The CDR3 region has the DNA TGTGCCAGCAGTCCCCCCGGTCCGGGACGGACCGGGGAGCTGTTTTTT. It specifies CASSPPGPGRTGELFF.

The chain combines TRBV7-9 with TRBJ2-7; 7 bases align to TRBD2. The trim removed 4 bases at V and 3 bases at J, leaving 9 bases unmatched. The length of the CDR3 is 15 residues. CDR1 and CDR2 from the germline V gene are SEHNR and FQNEAQ (reference sequence). The CDR3 region has the DNA TGTGCCAGCAGCTCAGCGGGGCTAACCCGCTACGAGCAGTACTTC. Its translation is CASSSAGLTRYEQYF.